Below, one TCR beta chain is given with its context. Its recognized antigen is unknown. Per-base quality was not reported, and no clone a single base away is much larger than it. The same CDR3 can be traced to other DNA sequences in this sample. These data originate in a study of shared clonotypes between healthy human individuals (dated by TCRdb to the early 2020s). Regarding the research as a whole: A couple of women and a few men aged 18 to 49 years were included in the cohort. For each donor, CD4 naive and CD4 memory were each given three plates, CD8 naive was given two plates, and CD8 memory was given one plate. To estimate repertoire size and how much clonotype sharing occurs between individuals, the study deeply sequenced the blood TCR repertoires of 4 to 6 healthy adults. To increase sequencing depth and limit assay-specific biases, TCR repertoire library preparation and sequencing were carried out by different laboratories using diverse techniques. Between about 0.94 and 8.9 billion PBMCs per donor were obtained by leukapheresis.

The donors were healthy, HIV-negative adults with no recently reported acute infections or vaccinations. Every donor was a Caucasian adult residing in Nashville, Tennessee, USA. CD4+ T cells were enriched through magnetic negative selection, after which naive cells were positively selected on CD45RA and the remaining negative fraction served as the memory subset. Blood was collected by leukapheresis, and PBMCs were isolated by Ficoll-Histopaque density gradient centrifugation and then cryopreserved in liquid nitrogen vapor phase. Purity and quantity of every magnetically sorted T cell population were checked by analytical flow cytometry. Each sorted fraction had its genomic DNA isolated and then quantified by UV absorbance on a Nanodrop 2000c. TCR CDR3 regions were amplified from genomic DNA by multiplex PCR using the deep immunoSEQ assay. Extracted genomic DNA from each cell subset was spread evenly across all wells of several immunoSEQ 96-well plates, with each plate serving as a replicate. For sorted subsets, roughly 0.2 ug genomic DNA, equal to tens of thousands of T cell genomes, was loaded into each replicate PCR. Purified libraries were quantified with a Qubit 3.0 fluorometer, sized on a Bioanalyzer 2100, and re-quantified with the KAPA Library Quantification kit. A separate single-read 150-cycle Illumina NextSeq 550 flow cell was used to sequence each immunoSEQ 96-well plate. Concerning the study's data processing: Because the immunoSEQ output included only junctional sequences and no quality scores, the filtering could not be the same as the filtering used for full-length reads. Sequences were annotated with PyIR, a Python wrapper for IgBLAST v1.9, and V/J genes and CDR3 were assigned using IMGT germline references. Reads were removed for weak V/J assignments (E-value above 1e-6), missing CDR3, stop codons, out-of-frame junctions, or ambiguous translated residues. A V3J clonotype was defined by an identical inferred V gene, J gene, and CDR3 amino acid sequence. Percentage overlap between repertoires was computed as shared unique clonotypes divided by the size of the smaller repertoire. Richness of each repertoire was evaluated using RTK rarefaction, the Chao1 estimator, and Recon v2.1 estimates of unobserved clonotypes. Generation probabilities were computed with OLGA for all TCRbeta clonotypes obtained by the gDNA method from several donors. Drawn from immuneACCESS, this table holds only the in-frame rearrangements with V and J called that TCRdb kept. Clones are partly lost; checked studies trace under half to an unresolved V gene and leave the rest unexplained. V, J and clone size are those of that table, while D and trimming were read from the DNA. The sample table records 2 million to 3 million clones; 80% to 95% of these occur just once. The ten largest clones add up to 0.36% of the sample.

Overall study outcomes, separate from this receptor: Higher generation probabilities were observed for clonotypes shared by all four sorted-subset donors than for non-shared clonotypes. Pairwise subsampling led to the expectation that sequencing depth would affect the degree of clonotype sharing among donors. Sampling was limited to blood, and TCR repertoires in tissue likely differ from TCR repertoires in blood. Because the study included a small number of donors, the genetic and exposure-history diversity represented was limited. Rarefaction of sorted-subset datasets indicated incomplete sequencing despite the large sequencing depth. When a handful of donors were compared, the shared fraction of clonotypes was 5% to 6.5% for naive CD4, about 4% for naive CD8, 2% to 2.5% for memory CD4, and around 0.4% for memory CD8. Naive subsets generally had larger estimated clonotype richness than memory subsets did.

Its CDR3 holds 13 amino acids, cysteine through phenylalanine. The CDR3 DNA has 39 bases and is translated from base 1. As encoded in the germline V gene, CDR1 is MDHEN while CDR2 is SYDVKM. Deletion took 4 bases off V and 2 bases off J, with a span of 8 bases between the germline ends. The TCR was taken from a man aged 18 to 30 in good health. Some clones in this sample may be carry-over from other donors' samples. The source material was naive CD4+ T cells from PBMCs. The cell subset or site label of this sample denotes: CD45RA+ positively selected. Recombination connected TRBV28 to TRBJ1-2; D gene: possibly TRBD1, on 5 matching bases. In nucleotides, the sequence is TGTGCCAGCAGTTCGGGGCAGAACTATGGCTACACCTTC. Translation gives CASSSGQNYGYTF.